This passage covers 12 T cell receptor beta chains from one sample sequenced in a study of CD8+ T cells in alopecia areata. After isolation, RNA underwent reverse transcription to generate cDNA as the sequencing template. TCRdb's copy holds only in-frame clones and misses some; the assay was immunoSEQ multiplex PCR. This table holds 170,000 or so clones, about 63% found once. Sequenced here: CD4+ T cells sorted from blood, sampled at week 0. The receptor set was obtained from a human donor with alopecia areata.

The chain joins TRBV29-1 to TRBJ2-1; maybe TRBD2 (7 bases). The CDR3 spans 14 residues. Germline CDR1 and CDR2: SQVTM and ANQGSEA. Trimming removed 7 bases from V and 2 bases from J, with 15 bases in between. The CDR3 DNA sequence: TGCAGCGCCCGGGGGGACATTGCCTACAATGAGCAGTTCTTC. The encoded protein is CSARGDIAYNEQFF.

A few counts support this clone. This chain links TRBV29-1 with TRBJ2-1; 7 positions agree with TRBD2. V shed 4 bases, J shed 8 bases, and the junction held 11 bases outside the gene matches. The germline CDR1 and CDR2 sequences are SQVTM and ANQGSEA. The CDR3 is 14 amino acids. The CDR3 DNA is TGCAGCGTTGTGTCAGCGGGGAAGGTATATGAGCAGTTCTTC. Its translation is CSVVSAGKVYEQFF.

V gene TRBV5-6 combines with J gene TRBJ1-2; D not resolved. Per the germline V gene, CDR1 is SGHDT and CDR2 is YYEEEE. CDR3 length: 13 residues. V was pared by 0 bases and J by 6 bases, with 9 bases between. The CDR3 loop is CASSLAGGDGYTF. CDR3 in DNA: TGTGCCAGCAGCTTGGCAGGAGGCGATGGCTACACCTTC.

This chain joins TRBV15 and TRBJ2-5; 10 nucleotides align to TRBD2. V shed 1 base and J 4 bases; nucleotides not matched to a gene: 6. Germline V gene data show CDR1 as LNHNV and CDR2 as YYDKDF (reference sequence). There are 16 residues in the CDR3. CDR3 residues: CATSRGSASGGETQYF. In DNA, the CDR3 is TGTGCCACCAGCAGAGGTTCAGCTAGCGGGGGAGAGACCCAGTACTTC.

Only a few counts were recorded for this clone. The V call is TRBV28, the J call TRBJ1-2; D call uncertain. The CDR3 is made up of 12 amino acids. Trimming stripped 5 bases from V and 4 bases from J, with 8 bases between. Germline CDR1 and CDR2: MDHEN and SYDVKM. The CDR3 region is CASSPGRYGYTF. Here the CDR3 DNA reads TGTGCCAGCAGTCCAGGACGCTATGGCTACACCTTC.

This chain connects TRBV29-1 to TRBJ2-2; tentatively, D is TRBD2 (5 bases). The CDR3 length is 14 residues. The V end lost 7 bases, the J end lost 3 bases, and 15 bases lay between the germline ends. Germline values: CDR1 SQVTM, CDR2 ANQGSEA. CDR3 residues: CSAARGSDTGELFF. The DNA for the CDR3 is TGCAGCGCCGCGAGAGGGTCGGACACCGGGGAGCTGTTTTTT.

The chain combines TRBV30 with TRBJ2-7; 9 bases map to TRBD1. The CDR3 has 13 amino acids. The germline gives CDR1 GTSNPN, CDR2 SVGIG (reference sequence). Unmatched junction bases numbered 2, after V lost 3 bases and J lost 2 bases. CDR3: CAWRYRGPYEQYF. CDR3 nucleotide sequence: TGTGCCTGGAGGTACAGGGGGCCCTACGAGCAGTACTTC. The complete variable domain, with remaining parts taken from reference TRBV30 and TRBJ2-7, reads SQTIHQWPATLVQPVGSPLSLECTVEGTSNPNLYWYRQAAGRGLQLLFYSVGIGQISSEVPQNLSASRPQDRQFILSSKKLLLSDSGFYLCAWRYRGPYEQYFGPGTRLTVT.

The rearrangement links TRBV7-9 to TRBJ2-7; D ambiguous. The CDR3 is 11 residues long. From germline, CDR1 is SEHNR and CDR2 FQNEAQ (reference sequence). V lost 3 bases to trimming and J lost 7 bases, with 7 bases between them. CDR3 DNA sequence: TGTGCCAGCAGCTTCCAGGTAGAGCAGTACTTC. It is translated as CASSFQVEQYF.

This sequence joins TRBV2 and TRBJ2-2, with a possible D match to TRBD1 (5 bases). This CDR3 comprises 14 residues. Germline loops: CDR1 SNHLY, CDR2 FYNNEI. The V and J ends lost 3 bases and 6 bases respectively, with 11 bases between them. The DNA of the CDR3 is TGTGCCAGCAGTGACCCAGGGTTGGCCGGGGAGCTGTTTTTT. It codes for CASSDPGLAGELFF.

This rearrangement joins TRBV7-2 to TRBJ1-2, with D perhaps TRBD1 (6 bases). The CDR3 runs to 16 residues. V was shortened by 5 bases and J by 2 bases, with 18 bases between the two germline ends. The V gene's germline CDR1 is SGHTA and CDR2 FQGNSA. DNA of the CDR3: TGTGCCAGCAGCCCCCCGCCTGGACAGCGCAACTATGGCTACACCTTC. This encodes CASSPPPGQRNYGYTF.

The chain recombines TRBV20-1 with TRBJ2-3; D not resolved. V was trimmed by 4 bases and J by 6 bases, leaving 5 bases between them. The V gene's germline CDR1 is DFQATT and CDR2 SNEGSKA (reference sequence). The CDR3 totals 10 residues. Here the CDR3 DNA reads TGCAGTGCTAATAGGGATACGCAGTATTTT. This encodes CSANRDTQYF.

This clone was seen a single time. V and J are TRBV5-1 and TRBJ2-3, with a tentative D call TRBD1 (5 bases). With 0 bases removed from V and 3 bases from J, the gap between germline ends came to 8 bases. The V gene's germline CDR1 is SGHRS and CDR2 YFSETQ. The CDR3 sequence is 14 residues long. This chain's CDR3 is CASSLEGATDTQYF. In nucleotides, the CDR3 is TGCGCCAGCAGCTTGGAAGGGGCTACAGATACGCAGTATTTT.